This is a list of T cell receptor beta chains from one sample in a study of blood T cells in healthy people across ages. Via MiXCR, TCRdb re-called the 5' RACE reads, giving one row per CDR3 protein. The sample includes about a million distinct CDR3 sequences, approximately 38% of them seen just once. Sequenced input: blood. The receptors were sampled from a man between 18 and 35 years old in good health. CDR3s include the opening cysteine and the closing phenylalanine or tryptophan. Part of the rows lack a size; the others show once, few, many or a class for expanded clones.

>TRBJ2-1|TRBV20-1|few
CSARDMTGGGYNEQFF
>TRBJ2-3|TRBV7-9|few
CASSLPPPGQGVPDTQYF
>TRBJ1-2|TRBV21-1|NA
CASSKFRQGSHLCGYTF
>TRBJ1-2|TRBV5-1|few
CASSFGAGGNYGYTF
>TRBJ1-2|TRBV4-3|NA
CASSQGVEANYGYTF
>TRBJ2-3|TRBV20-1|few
CSARSSGGAITDTQYF
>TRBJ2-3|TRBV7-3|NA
CASSLTGRGTSTDTQYF
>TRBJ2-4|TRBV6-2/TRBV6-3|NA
CASRELERENIQYF
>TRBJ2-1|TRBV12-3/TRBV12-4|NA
CASSPIREQFF
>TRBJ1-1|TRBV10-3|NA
CAISESTGIATEAFF
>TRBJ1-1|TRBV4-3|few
CASSQEGGGRLNTEAFF
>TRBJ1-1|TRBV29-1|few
CSVGSMNTEAFF
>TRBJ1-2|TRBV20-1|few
CSARDRERKGYGYTF
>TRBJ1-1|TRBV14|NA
CASSQQGSMNTEAFF
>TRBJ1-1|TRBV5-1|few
CASRNPGEGNTEAFF
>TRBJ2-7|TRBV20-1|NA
CSARFGYEQYF
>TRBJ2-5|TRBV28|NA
CASSYPGGGQETQYF
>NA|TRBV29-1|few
CSVERIQETQYF
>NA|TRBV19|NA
CASRREQRETQYF
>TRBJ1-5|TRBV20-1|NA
CSASAGMSNQPQHF
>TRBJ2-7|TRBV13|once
CASSPGRRSLEQYF
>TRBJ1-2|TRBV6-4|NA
CASSDPSWSHYGYTF
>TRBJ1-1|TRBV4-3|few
CASSQRPNTEAFF
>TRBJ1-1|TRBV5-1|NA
CASSDWTGRNTEAFF
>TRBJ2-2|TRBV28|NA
CASSPSGGAAGELFF
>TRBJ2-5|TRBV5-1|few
CASSFSTRTGGAQSNEQYF
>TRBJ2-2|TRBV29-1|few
CSVRSDKYTGELFF
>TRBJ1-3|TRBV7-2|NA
CASSSTRTQGNTIYF
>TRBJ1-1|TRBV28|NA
CASAPERLDTEAFF
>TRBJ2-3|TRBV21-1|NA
CALQTPDRSSTDTQYF
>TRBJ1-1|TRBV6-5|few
CASSKPLSPEAFF
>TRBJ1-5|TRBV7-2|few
CASTLTNQPQHF
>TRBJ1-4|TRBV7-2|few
CASSLGPGQGGEKLFF
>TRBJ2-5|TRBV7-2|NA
CADGLAGGETQYF
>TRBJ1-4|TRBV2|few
CASSLLPGTGEKLFF